This TCR beta chain stems from a study of T cells after yellow fever vaccination. The V gene lost 1 base and the J gene lost 2 bases, with 15 bases spanning the gap. This CDR3 is 16 amino acids long. Germline V gene data show CDR1 as LGHDT and CDR2 as YNNKEL (reference sequence). This clonotype came up many times. Antigen specificity is unknown. TCRdb independently ran MiXCR on the 5' RACE reads; one entry per CDR3 protein. Counted here are 78,000 or so distinct CDR3 sequences, about 7.7% occurring once; the ten biggest clones make up around 28%. Study outcomes and limitations: Reappearance after the booster was seen for most primary-vaccination clones, at 95% to 97% CD4 and around 90% CD8.

The chain is built from TRBV3-1 and TRBJ2-7; D possibly corresponds to TRBD2 (6 bases). The origin of this receptor is a man between 18 and 29 years old who received the YFV17D yellow fever vaccine. The sequenced sample was CD8+ T cells sorted from PBMCs, obtained 10 days after the first yellow fever vaccination. The CDR3 protein is CASSQALWGRTYEQYF. CDR3 sequence (DNA): TGTGCCAGCAGCCAAGCCCTATGGGGGAGGACCTACGAGCAGTACTTC.